Listed here is a single T cell receptor (beta chain). Its cognate antigen is unknown. The source of the sample is a study of cytomegalovirus exposure and HLA in healthy donors. Study outcomes and limitations: Associated with HLA alleles at 0.05 false discovery rate in a later analysis were around 17,000 TCR beta sequences.

13 Jbeta primers and 60 Vbeta primers were used for the PCR. Profiled with immunoSEQ multiplex PCR; TCRdb holds only in-frame clones, not every one. The table shows around 130,000 clones, with more than 65% occurring only once. Source material: PBMCs. The TCR was taken from a woman between 18 and 30 years old in good health and CMV-seropositive.

DNA for the CDR3: TGTGCCAGCAGTTTATCGGTGGGAGCGGGGGGGCTTAATGAGCAGTTCTTC. Amino acids: CASSLSVGAGGLNEQFF. This chain uses TRBV27 with TRBJ2-1; 10 bases are shared with TRBD2. V dropped 0 bases and J dropped 7; count of bases not matched to a gene: 9. The V gene's germline CDR1 is MNHEY and CDR2 SMNVEV (reference sequence). This CDR3 is built from 17 residues.